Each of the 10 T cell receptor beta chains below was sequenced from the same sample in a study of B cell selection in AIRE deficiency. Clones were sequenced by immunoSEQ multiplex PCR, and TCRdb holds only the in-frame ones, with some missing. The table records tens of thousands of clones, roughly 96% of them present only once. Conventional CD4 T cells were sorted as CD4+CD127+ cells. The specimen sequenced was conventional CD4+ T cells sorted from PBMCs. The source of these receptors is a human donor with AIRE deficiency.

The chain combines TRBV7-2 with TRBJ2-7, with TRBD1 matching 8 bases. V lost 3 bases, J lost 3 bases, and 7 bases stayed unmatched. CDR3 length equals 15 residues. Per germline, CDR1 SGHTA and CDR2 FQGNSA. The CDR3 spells CASSLDGGQGYEQYF. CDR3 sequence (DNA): TGTGCCAGCAGCTTGGACGGAGGACAGGGCTACGAGCAGTACTTC.

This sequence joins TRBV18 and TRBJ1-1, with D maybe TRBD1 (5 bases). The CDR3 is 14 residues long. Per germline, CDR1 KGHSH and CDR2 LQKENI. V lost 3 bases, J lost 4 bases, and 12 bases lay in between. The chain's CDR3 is CASSPTLDSTEAFF. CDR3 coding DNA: TGTGCCAGCTCACCGACTTTAGACAGCACTGAAGCTTTCTTT.

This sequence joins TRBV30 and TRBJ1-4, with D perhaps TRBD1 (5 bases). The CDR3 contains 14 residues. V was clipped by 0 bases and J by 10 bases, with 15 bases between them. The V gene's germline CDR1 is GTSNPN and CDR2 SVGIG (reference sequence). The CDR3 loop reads CAWSVPGPGGKLFF. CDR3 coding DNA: TGTGCCTGGAGTGTACCCGGCCCGGGGGGAAAACTGTTTTTT.

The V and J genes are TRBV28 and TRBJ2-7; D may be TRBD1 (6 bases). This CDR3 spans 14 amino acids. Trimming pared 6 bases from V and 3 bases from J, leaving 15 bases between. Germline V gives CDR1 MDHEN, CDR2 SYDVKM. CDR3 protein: CASRVGQPNYEQYF. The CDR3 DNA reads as TGTGCCAGCAGGGTAGGACAGCCGAACTACGAGCAGTACTTC.

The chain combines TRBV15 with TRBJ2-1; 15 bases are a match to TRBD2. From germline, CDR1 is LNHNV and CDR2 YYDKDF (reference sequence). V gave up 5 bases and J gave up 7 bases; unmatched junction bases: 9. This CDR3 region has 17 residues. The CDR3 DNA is TGTGCCACCAGCGACCTCGGGACTAGCGGGAGGCTAAATGAGCAGTTCTTC. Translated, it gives CATSDLGTSGRLNEQFF.

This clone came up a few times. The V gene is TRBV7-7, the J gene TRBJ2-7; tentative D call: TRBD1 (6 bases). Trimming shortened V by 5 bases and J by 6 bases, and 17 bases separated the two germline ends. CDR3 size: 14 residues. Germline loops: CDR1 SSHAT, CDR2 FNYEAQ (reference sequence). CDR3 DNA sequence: TGTGCCAGCAGCCCCAAGATGGCGACAGGCGAGCAGTACTTC. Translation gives CASSPKMATGEQYF.

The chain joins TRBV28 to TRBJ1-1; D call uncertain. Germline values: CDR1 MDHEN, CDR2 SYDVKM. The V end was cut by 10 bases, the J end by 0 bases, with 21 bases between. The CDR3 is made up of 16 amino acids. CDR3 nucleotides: TGTGCCACGGAGAATGGAGACGTGTCGGTGAACACTGAAGCTTTCTTT. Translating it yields CATENGDVSVNTEAFF.

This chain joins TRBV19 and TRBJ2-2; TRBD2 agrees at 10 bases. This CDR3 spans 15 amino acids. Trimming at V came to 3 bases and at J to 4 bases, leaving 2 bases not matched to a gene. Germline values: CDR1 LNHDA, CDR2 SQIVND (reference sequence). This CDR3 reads CASSMGLASTGELFF. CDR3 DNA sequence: TGTGCCAGTAGTATGGGACTAGCGAGCACCGGGGAGCTGTTTTTT.

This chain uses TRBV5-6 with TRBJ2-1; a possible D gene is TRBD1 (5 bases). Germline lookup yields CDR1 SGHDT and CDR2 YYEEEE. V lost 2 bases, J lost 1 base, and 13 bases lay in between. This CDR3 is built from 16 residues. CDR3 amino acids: CASSLVGENSYNEQFF. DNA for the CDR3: TGTGCCAGCAGCTTAGTAGGGGAAAATTCCTACAATGAGCAGTTCTTC.

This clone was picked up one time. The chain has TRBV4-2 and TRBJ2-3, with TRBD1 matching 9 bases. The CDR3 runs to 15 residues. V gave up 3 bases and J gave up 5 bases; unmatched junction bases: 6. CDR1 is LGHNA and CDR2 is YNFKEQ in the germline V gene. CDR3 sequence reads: CASSHDRGNGDTQYF. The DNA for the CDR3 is TGTGCCAGCAGCCATGACAGGGGGAATGGAGATACGCAGTATTTT.